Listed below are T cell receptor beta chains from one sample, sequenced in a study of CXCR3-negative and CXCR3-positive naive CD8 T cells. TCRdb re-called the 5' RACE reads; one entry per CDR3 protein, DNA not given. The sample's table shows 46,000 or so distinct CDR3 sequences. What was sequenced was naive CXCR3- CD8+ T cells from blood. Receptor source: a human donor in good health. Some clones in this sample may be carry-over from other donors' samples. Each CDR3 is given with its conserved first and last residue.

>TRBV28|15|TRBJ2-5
CASGRRTASWETQYF
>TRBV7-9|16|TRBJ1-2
CASSLVVQEPNYGYTF
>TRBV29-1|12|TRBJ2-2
CSAKDHTGELFF
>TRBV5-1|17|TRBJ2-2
CASSPPGAGVNTGELFF
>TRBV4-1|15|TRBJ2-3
CASSQTSVAEDTQYF
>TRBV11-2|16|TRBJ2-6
CASSLEVGGNLGVLTF
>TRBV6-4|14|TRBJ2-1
CASSKDAQGNEQFF
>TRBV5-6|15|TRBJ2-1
CASSLAGETGGEQFF
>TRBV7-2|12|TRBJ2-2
CASSLEGGELFF
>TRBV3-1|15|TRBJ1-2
CASSQDTGDGYGYTF
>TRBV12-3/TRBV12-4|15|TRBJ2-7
CASSAGLAGRYEQYF
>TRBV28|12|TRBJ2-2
CASSFRGGELFF
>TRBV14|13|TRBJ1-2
CASSQGQGAGYTF
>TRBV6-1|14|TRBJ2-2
CASFGLGRAGELFF
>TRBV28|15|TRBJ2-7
CASSLEVAGDYEQYF
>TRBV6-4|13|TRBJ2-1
CASSPTEYNEQFF
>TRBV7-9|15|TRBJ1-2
CASSLPTGVDYGYTF
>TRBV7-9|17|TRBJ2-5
CASSYDVGTRGQETQYF
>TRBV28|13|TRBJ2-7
CASTDVGAYEQYF